This section outlines one T cell receptor (beta chain) sequence together with its context. The antigen is undetermined. With 3 bases removed from V and 3 bases from J, the gap between germline ends came to 11 bases. The CDR3 extends over 14 amino acids. Germline loops: CDR1 WSHSY, CDR2 SAAADI. The sample originates from a study of beta chain features in type 1 diabetes. Naive, central memory, regulatory and stem cell-like memory cells within the CD4+ compartment were sorted using CD45RO/CCR7/CD25/CD127/CD95/CD27. The study's findings and limits: Researchers reported that naive, central memory and Treg TCRB repertoires appeared more similar in patients than in healthy donors. Shorter templates might be favored by PCR, equally in patients and controls.

The investigators reverse transcribed all of the isolated RNA, so they sequenced expressed TCRB transcripts. TCRdb's copy holds only in-frame clones and misses some; the assay was immunoSEQ multiplex PCR. The profile shows some 40,000 clones, around half of them singletons. The chain links TRBV10-2 to TRBJ1-1; TRBD1 is a possible D gene (5 bases). Sequenced: central memory CD4+ T cells from blood. The source of this sequence is a woman younger than 35 in good health. CDR3 sequence: CASSDWGGDTEAFF. CDR3 DNA sequence: TGCGCCAGCAGTGACTGGGGGGGGGACACTGAAGCTTTCTTT.